Described below is a single T cell receptor (beta chain) sequence and its context. What it recognizes is unknown. The data stem from a study of shared clonotypes between healthy human individuals. Study-wide points: There were few donors, and this limited the genetic and exposure-history diversity represented.

Produced via immunoSEQ multiplex PCR; TCRdb's table is partial and in-frame only. The table shows about 1 million clones, with around 74% occurring only once. Sequencing used memory CD4+ T cells sorted from blood. Sample subset: CD45RA-negative fraction. The receptor was derived from a man aged 18 to 29 in good health.

In nucleotides, the CDR3 is TGTGCCATCAGTGAGCATGTGCTTTACTTC. It is translated as CAISEHVLYF. This chain links TRBV10-3 with TRBJ2-7; unclear D gene. This CDR3 is built from 10 residues. Looked up from germline, CDR1 is ENHRY and CDR2 is SYGVKD. V lost 2 bases, J lost 13 bases, and 9 bases lay in between.